There are a few counts of the clone carrying this T cell receptor (beta chain). What it binds is unknown. This entry is derived from a study of cytomegalovirus exposure and HLA in healthy donors. In the study overall: Inside one of the first data releases sat 75 million to 100 million unique TCRs taken from HLA-typed donors. Regarding the study as a whole: It was assumed in the presence/absence analyses that sequencing depth was roughly uniform across donors. In a later analysis, HLA-C alleles had the fewest associated TCRs, DRB1 alleles the most. Further analysis, carried out later, found HLA-associated TCR beta chains more clonally expanded than equally common other chains.

The CDR3 is 20 amino acids. CDR1 and CDR2 from the germline V gene are LGHNA and YNFKEQ. V shed 0 bases and J 1 base; nucleotides not matched to a gene: 17. The PCR was carried out with 60 Vbeta primers and 13 Jbeta primers. Profiled with immunoSEQ multiplex PCR; TCRdb holds only in-frame clones, not every one. This sample has around 170,000 clones; over 60% occur once, and the top ten carry around 1.5%. The receptor was isolated from a girl aged 5 to 17 in good health and CMV-seronegative. The sample taken for sequencing was PBMCs. The chain couples TRBV4-2 to TRBJ2-7; 8 bases are a match to TRBD2. The CDR3 loop is CASSQDVLAGGPLPSYEQYF. The CDR3 region has the DNA TGTGCCAGCAGCCAAGACGTGTTGGCGGGGGGCCCTTTACCTTCCTACGAGCAGTACTTC.